Below, 8 T cell receptor beta chains from the same sample are listed, as sequenced in a study of shared clonotypes between healthy human individuals. Measured with immunoSEQ multiplex PCR; TCRdb has only the in-frame clones, and not every one. The sample lists some 1 million clones; about 75% were seen once. Material: memory CD4+ T cells sorted from blood. Specified subset: CD45RA-negative fraction. The receptor set was obtained from a man between 18 and 35 years old in good health.

This clone was seen only a few times. This chain links TRBV2 with TRBJ2-3; TRBD2 might be the D (7 bases). The CDR3 has 15 amino acids. Deletions cut 8 bases from V and 0 bases from J, with 15 bases between. Germline CDR1 SNHLY, CDR2 FYNNEI. CDR3 nucleotides: TGTGCCAGCGCGGGAGAGGGGGGGAGCACAGATACGCAGTATTTT. Its protein product is CASAGEGGSTDTQYF.

The V and J genes are TRBV27 and TRBJ2-7; D possibly corresponds to TRBD1 (6 bases). Per germline, CDR1 MNHEY and CDR2 SMNVEV (reference sequence). There are 14 residues in the CDR3. V lost 3 bases and J lost 0, with 9 bases in between. The CDR3 loop is CASSLQGISYEQYF. DNA for the CDR3: TGTGCCAGCAGTTTGCAGGGGATCTCCTACGAGCAGTACTTC.

The V and J genes are TRBV18 and TRBJ2-1; the D gene is possibly TRBD2 (5 bases). The ends were cut back, 0 bases at V and 6 bases at J, with 12 bases in the middle. CDR3 size: 15 residues. Germline assignment: CDR1 KGHSH and CDR2 LQKENI. CDR3 in amino acids: CASSPPGSSGNEQFF. CDR3 bases: TGTGCCAGCTCACCACCAGGGAGCTCTGGCAATGAGCAGTTCTTC.

The rearrangement joins TRBV5-5 to TRBJ2-5; 8 bases fit TRBD2. The CDR3 extends over 14 amino acids. The germline V gene has CDR1 SGHKS and CDR2 YYEKEE (reference sequence). V shed 5 bases, J shed 3 bases, and the junction held 6 bases outside the gene matches. DNA of the CDR3: TGTGCCAGCAGGCGCTCAGCGGGGGAAGAGACCCAGTACTTC. It translates to CASRRSAGEETQYF.

About this clone: This clone may be a read error of a much larger clone one base away. Within the sample, other DNA sequences also encode this same CDR3. The chain combines TRBV7-2 with TRBJ2-5; unclear D gene. The V and J ends lost 0 bases and 4 bases respectively, with 3 bases between them. This CDR3 region has 12 residues. Germline V gives CDR1 SGHTA, CDR2 FQGNSA. The CDR3 DNA sequence: TGTGCCAGCAGCTTAGCCGGAGAGACCCAGTACTTC. It is translated as CASSLAGETQYF. Using reference TRBV7-2 and TRBJ2-5 for the parts outside the CDR3, the full variable domain is GAGVSQSPSNKVTEKGKDVELRCDPISGHTALYWYRQSLGQGLEFLIYFQGNSAPDKSGLPSDRFSAERTGGSVSTLTIQRTQQEDSAVYLCASSLAGETQYFGPGTRLLVL.

This clone was detected ten times or more. J is TRBJ2-7 and V is TRBV5-1; tentative D call: TRBD1 (5 bases). V shed 0 bases and J shed 2 bases, with 15 bases lying between them. The CDR3 has 16 amino acids. Germline lookup yields CDR1 SGHRS and CDR2 YFSETQ. The CDR3 DNA follows: TGCGCCAGCAGCTTGGACCCCGGCAGGGTACCCTACGAGCAGTACTTC. Amino acids: CASSLDPGRVPYEQYF.

This clone was counted a few times. The chain links TRBV29-1 to TRBJ1-4, with a weak D call TRBD1 (5 bases). Trimming stripped 3 bases from V and 10 bases from J, with 9 bases between. CDR1 SQVTM and CDR2 ANQGSEA come from the germline V gene. CDR3 length equals 11 residues. CDR3 DNA: TGCAGCGTTGAGGGGGGTAGAAAACTGTTTTTT. Amino acids: CSVEGGRKLFF.

The rearrangement uses TRBV28 and TRBJ2-5, with D possibly TRBD2 on 5 matching bases. The V end was cut by 6 bases, the J end by 0 bases, with 5 bases between. Germline V gene lookup returns CDR1 MDHEN and CDR2 SYDVKM. The CDR3 contains 12 residues. CDR3 nucleotides: TGTGCCAGCAGGGACTACCAAGAGACCCAGTACTTC. Translated: CASRDYQETQYF.